These 7 T cell receptor beta chains came from one sample sequenced in a study of T cells in Graves' hyperthyroidism and ophthalmopathy. From RNA transcripts, TCR beta CDR3 regions were amplified. The study used the HTBI primer set for a first-round RT-PCR of the TCR CDR3. TCRdb re-called the multiplex PCR reads through MiXCR, storing one row per CDR3 protein. The sample has about 560,000 distinct CDR3 sequences, about a sixth seen once. The sample consisted of blood. Receptors originate from a young woman with Graves' hyperthyroidism.

This clonotype was counted at least ten times. The chain links TRBV7-9 to TRBJ2-5, with no clear D. Germline-derived CDR1 and CDR2 are SEHNR and FQNEAQ (reference sequence). With 5 bases removed from V and 0 bases from J, the gap between germline ends came to 7 bases. This CDR3 is built from 13 residues. The CDR3 region has the DNA TGTGCCAGCAGCCTGGGAAACCAAGAGACCCAGTACTTC. It encodes CASSLGNQETQYF.

This sequence joins TRBV2 and TRBJ2-7; 7 bases match TRBD2. The CDR3 spans 15 residues. From germline, CDR1 is SNHLY and CDR2 FYNNEI. V lost 6 bases, J lost 3 bases, and 11 bases stayed unmatched. CDR3 sequence reads: CASSPVAGAIYEQYF. For the CDR3, the DNA is TGTGCCAGCAGCCCCGTTGCGGGAGCCATCTACGAGCAGTACTTC.

This clonotype has just a few counts. The gene calls are TRBV2 and TRBJ2-7, with 7 positions matching TRBD2. In germline, CDR1 is SNHLY, CDR2 FYNNEI. With V trimmed by 9 bases and J by 7 bases, 6 bases remained unmatched. The CDR3 runs 11 residues. This CDR3 reads CASRGGREQYF. The DNA of the CDR3 is TGTGCCAGTCGCGGGGGTCGGGAGCAGTACTTC. The full variable domain, in which reference TRBV2 and TRBJ2-7 provide the parts outside the CDR3, is EPEVTQTPSHQVTQMGQEVILRCVPISNHLYFYWYRQILGQKVEFLVSFYNNEISEKSEIFDDQFSVERPDGSNFTLKIRSTKLEDSAMYFCASRGGREQYFGPGTRLTVT.

The chain carries TRBV6-1 and TRBJ1-1; TRBD1 matches 7 bases. Germline V lookup: CDR1 MNHNS, CDR2 SASEGT. Losses at the gene ends were 5 bases for V and 9 bases for J; bases not matched to a gene: 9. The CDR3 length is 13 residues. As DNA, the CDR3 is TGTGCCAGCAGTCAGCGGACAGGCGTGAAAGCTTTCTTT. It yields the protein CASSQRTGVKAFF.

This clonotype occurred many times. J is TRBJ1-5 and V is TRBV10-3; maybe TRBD1 (6 bases). The V gene lost 2 bases and the J gene lost 7 bases, with 12 bases spanning the gap. The CDR3 length is 14 residues. Per germline, CDR1 ENHRY and CDR2 SYGVKD. CDR3 bases: TGTGCCATCAGTGAGGTGGACAGTCAGCAGCCCCAGCATTTT. Its translation is CAISEVDSQQPQHF.

The rearrangement joins TRBV6-4 to TRBJ2-1, with 10 bases identical to TRBD2. The V gene end was trimmed by 4 bases and the J gene end by 5 bases; junction bases not matched to a gene: 2. The CDR3 is 14 amino acids. The germline gives CDR1 MRHNA, CDR2 SNTAGT. CDR3 bases: TGTGCCAGCAGTGGTAGCGGGGGGCACAATGAGCAGTTCTTC. Protein sequence: CASSGSGGHNEQFF.

This clonotype was observed at least ten times. The V gene is TRBV7-2, the J gene TRBJ2-1; TRBD2 aligns across 8 bases. Trimming at V came to 4 bases and at J to 0 bases, leaving 8 bases not matched to a gene. Germline V CDR1 and CDR2: SGHTA, FQGNSA. The CDR3 loop spans 17 amino acids. CDR3 amino acids: CASSSLLAGSSYNEQFF. The CDR3 region has the DNA TGTGCCAGCAGCTCACTTTTAGCGGGGTCCTCCTACAATGAGCAGTTCTTC.